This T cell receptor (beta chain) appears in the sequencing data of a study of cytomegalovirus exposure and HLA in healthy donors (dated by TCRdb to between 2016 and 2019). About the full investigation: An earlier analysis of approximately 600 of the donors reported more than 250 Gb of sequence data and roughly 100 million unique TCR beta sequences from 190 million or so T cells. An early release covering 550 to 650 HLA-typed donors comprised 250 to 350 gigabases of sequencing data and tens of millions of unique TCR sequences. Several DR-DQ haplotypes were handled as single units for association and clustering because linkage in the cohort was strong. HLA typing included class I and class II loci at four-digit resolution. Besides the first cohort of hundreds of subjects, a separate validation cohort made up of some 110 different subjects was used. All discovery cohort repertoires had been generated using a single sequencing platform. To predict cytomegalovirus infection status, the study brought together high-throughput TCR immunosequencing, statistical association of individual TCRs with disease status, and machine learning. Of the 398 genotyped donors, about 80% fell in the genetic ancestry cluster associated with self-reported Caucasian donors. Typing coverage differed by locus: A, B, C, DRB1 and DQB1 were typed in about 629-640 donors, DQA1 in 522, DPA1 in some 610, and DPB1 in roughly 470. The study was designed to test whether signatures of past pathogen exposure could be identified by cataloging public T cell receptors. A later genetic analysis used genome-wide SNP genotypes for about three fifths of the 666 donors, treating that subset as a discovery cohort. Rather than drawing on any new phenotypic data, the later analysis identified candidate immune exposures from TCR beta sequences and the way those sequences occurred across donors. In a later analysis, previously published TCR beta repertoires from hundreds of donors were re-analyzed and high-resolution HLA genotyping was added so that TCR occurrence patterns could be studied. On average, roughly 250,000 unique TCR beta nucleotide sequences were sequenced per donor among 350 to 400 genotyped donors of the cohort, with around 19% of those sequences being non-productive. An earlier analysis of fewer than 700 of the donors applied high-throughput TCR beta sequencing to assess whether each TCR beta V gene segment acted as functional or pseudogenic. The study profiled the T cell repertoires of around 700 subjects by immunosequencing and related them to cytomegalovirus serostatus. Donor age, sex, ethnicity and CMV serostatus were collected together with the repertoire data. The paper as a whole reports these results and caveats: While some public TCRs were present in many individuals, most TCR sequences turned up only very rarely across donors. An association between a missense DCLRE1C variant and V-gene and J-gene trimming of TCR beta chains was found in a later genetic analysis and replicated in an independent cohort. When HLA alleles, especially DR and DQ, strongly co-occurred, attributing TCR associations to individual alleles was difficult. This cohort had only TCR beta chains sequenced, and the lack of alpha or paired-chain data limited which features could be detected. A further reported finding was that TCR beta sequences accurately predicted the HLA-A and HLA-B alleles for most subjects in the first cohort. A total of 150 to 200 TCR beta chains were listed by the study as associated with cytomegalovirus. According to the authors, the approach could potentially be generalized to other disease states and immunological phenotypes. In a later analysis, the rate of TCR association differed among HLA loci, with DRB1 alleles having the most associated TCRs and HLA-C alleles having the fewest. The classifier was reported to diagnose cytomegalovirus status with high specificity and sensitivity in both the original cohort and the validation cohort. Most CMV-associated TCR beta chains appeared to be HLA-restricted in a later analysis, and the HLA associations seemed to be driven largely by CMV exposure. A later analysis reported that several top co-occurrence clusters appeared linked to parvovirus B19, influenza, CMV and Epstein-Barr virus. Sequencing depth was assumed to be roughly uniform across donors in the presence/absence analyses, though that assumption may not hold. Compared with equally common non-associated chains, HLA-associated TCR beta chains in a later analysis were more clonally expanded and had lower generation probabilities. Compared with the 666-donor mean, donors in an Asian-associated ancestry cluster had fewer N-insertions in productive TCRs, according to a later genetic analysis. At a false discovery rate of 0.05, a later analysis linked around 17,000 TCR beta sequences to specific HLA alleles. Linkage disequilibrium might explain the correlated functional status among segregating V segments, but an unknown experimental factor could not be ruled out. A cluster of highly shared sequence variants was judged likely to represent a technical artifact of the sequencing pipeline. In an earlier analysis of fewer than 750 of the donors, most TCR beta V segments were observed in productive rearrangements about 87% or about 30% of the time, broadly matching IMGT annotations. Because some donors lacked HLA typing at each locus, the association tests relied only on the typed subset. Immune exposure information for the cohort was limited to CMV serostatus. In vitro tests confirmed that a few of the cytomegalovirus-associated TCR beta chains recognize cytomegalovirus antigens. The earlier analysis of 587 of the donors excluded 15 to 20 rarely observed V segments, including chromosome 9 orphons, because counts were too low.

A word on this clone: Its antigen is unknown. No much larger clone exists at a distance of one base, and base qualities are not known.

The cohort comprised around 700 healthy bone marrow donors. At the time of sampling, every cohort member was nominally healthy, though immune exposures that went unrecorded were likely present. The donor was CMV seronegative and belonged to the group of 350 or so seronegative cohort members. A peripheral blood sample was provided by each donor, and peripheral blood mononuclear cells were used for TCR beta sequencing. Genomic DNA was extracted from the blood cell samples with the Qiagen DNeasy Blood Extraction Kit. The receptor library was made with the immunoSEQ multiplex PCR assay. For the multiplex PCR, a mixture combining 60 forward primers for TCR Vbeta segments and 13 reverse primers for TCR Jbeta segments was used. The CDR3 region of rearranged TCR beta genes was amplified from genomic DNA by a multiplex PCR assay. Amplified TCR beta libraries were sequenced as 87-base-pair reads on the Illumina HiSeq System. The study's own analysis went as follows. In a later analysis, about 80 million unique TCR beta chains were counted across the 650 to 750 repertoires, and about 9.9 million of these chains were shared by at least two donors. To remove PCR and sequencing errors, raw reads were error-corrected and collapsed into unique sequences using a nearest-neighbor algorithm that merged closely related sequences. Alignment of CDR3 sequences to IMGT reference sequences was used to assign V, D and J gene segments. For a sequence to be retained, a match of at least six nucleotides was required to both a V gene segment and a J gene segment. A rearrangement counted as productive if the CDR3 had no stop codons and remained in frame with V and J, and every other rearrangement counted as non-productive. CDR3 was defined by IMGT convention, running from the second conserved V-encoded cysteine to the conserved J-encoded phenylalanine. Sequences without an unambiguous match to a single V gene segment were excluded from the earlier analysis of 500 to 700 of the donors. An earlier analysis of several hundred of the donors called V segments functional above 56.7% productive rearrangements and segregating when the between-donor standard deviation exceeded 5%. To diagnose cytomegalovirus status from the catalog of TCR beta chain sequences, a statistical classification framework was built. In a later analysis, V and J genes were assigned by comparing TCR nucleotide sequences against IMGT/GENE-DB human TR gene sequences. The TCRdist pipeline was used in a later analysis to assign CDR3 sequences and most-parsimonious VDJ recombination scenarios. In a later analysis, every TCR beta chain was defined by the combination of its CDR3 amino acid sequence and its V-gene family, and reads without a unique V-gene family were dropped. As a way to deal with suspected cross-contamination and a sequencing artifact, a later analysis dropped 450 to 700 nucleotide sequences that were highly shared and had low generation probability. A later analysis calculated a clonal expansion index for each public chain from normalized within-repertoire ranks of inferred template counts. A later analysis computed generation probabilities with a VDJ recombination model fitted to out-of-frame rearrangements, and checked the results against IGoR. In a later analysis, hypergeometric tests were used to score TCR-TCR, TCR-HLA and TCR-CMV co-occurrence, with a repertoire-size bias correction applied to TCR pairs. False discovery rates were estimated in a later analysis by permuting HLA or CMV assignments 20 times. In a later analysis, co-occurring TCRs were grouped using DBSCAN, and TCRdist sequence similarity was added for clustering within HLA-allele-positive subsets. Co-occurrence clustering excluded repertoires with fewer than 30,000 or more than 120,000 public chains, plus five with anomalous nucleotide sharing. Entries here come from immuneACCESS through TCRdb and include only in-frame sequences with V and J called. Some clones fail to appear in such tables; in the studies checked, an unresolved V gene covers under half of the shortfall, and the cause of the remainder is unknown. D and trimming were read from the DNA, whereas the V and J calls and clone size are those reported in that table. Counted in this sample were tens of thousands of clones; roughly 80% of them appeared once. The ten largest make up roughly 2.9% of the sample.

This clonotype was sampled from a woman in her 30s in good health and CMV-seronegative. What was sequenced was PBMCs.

The CDR3 amino acid sequence is: CATSTGSSPLHF. At the DNA level, the sequence is TGTGCCACCTCGACAGGGTCCTCACCCCTCCACTTT. Rearrangement joined TRBV19 to TRBJ1-6, with 7 bases matching TRBD1. Including cysteine and phenylalanine, the CDR3 has 12 amino acids. Only the CDR3 region is kept as DNA, spanning 36 bases read in frame from base 1. From the germline V gene (reference sequence), CDR1 is LNHDA and CDR2 is SQIVND. V ends up 10 bases short and J 10 bases short, with an unmatched junction base count of 7.